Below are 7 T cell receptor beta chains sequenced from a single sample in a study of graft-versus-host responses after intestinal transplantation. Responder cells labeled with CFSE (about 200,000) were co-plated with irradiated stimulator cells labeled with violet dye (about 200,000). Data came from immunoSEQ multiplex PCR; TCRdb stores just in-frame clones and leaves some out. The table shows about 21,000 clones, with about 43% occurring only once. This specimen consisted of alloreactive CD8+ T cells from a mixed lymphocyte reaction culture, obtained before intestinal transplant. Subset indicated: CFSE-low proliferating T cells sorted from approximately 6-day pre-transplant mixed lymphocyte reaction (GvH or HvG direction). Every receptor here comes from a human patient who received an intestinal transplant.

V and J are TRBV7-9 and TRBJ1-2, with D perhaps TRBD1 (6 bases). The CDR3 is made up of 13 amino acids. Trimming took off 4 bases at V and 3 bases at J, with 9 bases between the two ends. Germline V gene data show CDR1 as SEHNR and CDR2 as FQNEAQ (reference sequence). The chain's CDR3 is CASSYRDDYGYTF. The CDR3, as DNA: TGTGCCAGCAGCTACAGGGACGACTATGGCTACACCTTC.

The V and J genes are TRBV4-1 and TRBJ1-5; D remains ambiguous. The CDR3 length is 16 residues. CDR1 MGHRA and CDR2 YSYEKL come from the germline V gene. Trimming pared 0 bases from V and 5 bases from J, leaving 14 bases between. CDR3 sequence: CASSQDLAATYQPQHF. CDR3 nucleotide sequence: TGCGCCAGCAGCCAAGATCTCGCAGCAACCTATCAGCCCCAGCATTTT.

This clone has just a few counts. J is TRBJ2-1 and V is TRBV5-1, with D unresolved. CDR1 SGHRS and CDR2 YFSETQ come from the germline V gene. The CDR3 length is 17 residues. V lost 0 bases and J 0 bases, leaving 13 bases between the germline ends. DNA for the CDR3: TGCGCCAGCAGCTTGGCCTCTCTGAAAAGCTCCTACAATGAGCAGTTCTTC. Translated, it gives CASSLASLKSSYNEQFF.

The CDR3 region has the DNA TGCGCCAGCAGCCTCTGGACTAGCGGGAGGGCCTTGGAGACCCAGTACTTC. This sequence encodes CASSLWTSGRALETQYF. The rearrangement uses TRBV4-1 and TRBJ2-5; TRBD2 agrees at 15 bases. The germline CDR1 and CDR2 sequences are MGHRA and YSYEKL. V trimming: 4 bases; J trimming: 5 bases; junction bases outside the gene matches: 8. The CDR3 covers 17 residues.

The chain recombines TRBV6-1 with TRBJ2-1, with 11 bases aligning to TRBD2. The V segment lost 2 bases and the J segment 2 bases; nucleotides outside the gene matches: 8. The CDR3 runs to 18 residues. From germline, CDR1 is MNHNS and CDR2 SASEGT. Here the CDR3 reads CASSELIGTSGPYNEQFF. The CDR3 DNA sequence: TGTGCCAGCAGTGAACTAATCGGGACTAGCGGTCCCTACAATGAGCAGTTCTTC.

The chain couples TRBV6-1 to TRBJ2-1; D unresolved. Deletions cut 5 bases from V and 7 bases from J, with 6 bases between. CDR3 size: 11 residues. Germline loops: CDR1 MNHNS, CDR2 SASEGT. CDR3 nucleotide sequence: TGTGCCAGCAGTCCCTTAAATGAGCAGTTCTTC. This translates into CASSPLNEQFF.

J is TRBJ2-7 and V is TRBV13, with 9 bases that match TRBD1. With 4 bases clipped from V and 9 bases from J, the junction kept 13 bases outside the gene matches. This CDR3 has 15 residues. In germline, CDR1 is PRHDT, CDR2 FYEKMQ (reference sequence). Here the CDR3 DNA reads TGTGCCAGCAGCTCCTACAGGGGGCTTTTCGTCGGGCAGTACTTC. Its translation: CASSSYRGLFVGQYF.